Presented here are 8 T cell receptor beta chains from one specimen sequenced in a study of shared clonotypes between healthy human individuals (dated by TCRdb to the early 2020s). For the CD8 naive samples, CD45RO-negative cells were positively selected for CCR7, yielding a CD45RA+CCR7+ population from which TemRA cells were excluded. Library preparation used the immunoSEQ multiplex PCR assay. TCRdb stores this immuneACCESS table with in-frame sequences only. Part of the clones is absent; in the studies checked, under half of the shortfall reflects unresolved V genes, and no reason is known for the rest. Within this sample are about 580,000 clones, with roughly 98% of them counted one time only. The biggest ten clones account for 0.3% of the sample. The specimen was naive CD8+ T cells sorted from blood. The cell subset or site label of this sample denotes: CD45RA+CCR7+. Receptors were obtained from a man aged 25-40 years in good health.

V gene TRBV9 combines with J gene TRBJ2-5; 7 bases agree with TRBD2. Germline loops: CDR1 SGDLS, CDR2 YYNGEE. J lost 2 bases, V lost 1 base, and 8 bases had no gene match. CDR3 size: 16 residues. In DNA form, the CDR3 reads TGTGCCAGCAGCGTAAGAGTACTAGCGCCACAAGAGACCCAGTACTTC. Residues: CASSVRVLAPQETQYF.

The chain recombines TRBV5-4 with TRBJ2-3; D is undetermined. With 2 bases removed from V and 2 bases from J, the gap between germline ends came to 15 bases. CDR1 and CDR2 from the germline V gene are SGHNT and YYREEE (reference sequence). This CDR3 has 16 amino acids. The CDR3 loop reads CASSFRQVPSTDTQYF. The CDR3 DNA follows: TGTGCCAGCAGCTTCCGGCAGGTCCCGTCCACAGATACGCAGTATTTT.

The gene calls are TRBV28 and TRBJ1-1, with a possible D match to TRBD1 (6 bases). Germline CDR1 reads MDHEN; CDR2 reads SYDVKM. V was cut by 7 bases and J by 5 bases, with 11 bases left in between. This CDR3 comprises 12 residues. CDR3 in amino acids: CASILRGTEAFF. For the CDR3, the DNA is TGTGCCAGCATCCTAAGGGGGACTGAAGCTTTCTTT.

The CDR3 DNA reads TGTGCCAGCAGTTTTAGACTAGCGGGATATGGGGAGCAGTTCTTC. As protein: CASSFRLAGYGEQFF. The V gene is TRBV28, the J gene TRBJ2-1, with 11 nucleotides matching TRBD2. Germline assignment: CDR1 MDHEN and CDR2 SYDVKM. The CDR3 has 15 residues. Germline trimming cut 3 bases from V and 10 bases from J; bases unmatched to any gene: 8.

The V gene is TRBV21-1, the J gene TRBJ1-1. TRBV21-1 corresponds to a pseudogene. This CDR3 spans 16 amino acids. The CDR3 loop is CASRLPLATFALKLFF. The CDR3 DNA reads TGTGCCAGCAGACTGCCGTTAGCTACATTCGCACTGAAGCTTTTCTTT.

V gene TRBV7-8 combines with J gene TRBJ2-1; 9 bases are shared with TRBD2. V dropped 5 bases and J dropped 6; count of bases not matched to a gene: 14. There are 17 residues in the CDR3. Per germline, CDR1 SGHVS and CDR2 FQNEAQ. CDR3 nucleotide sequence: TGTGCCAGCAGCCGAAACCGGGTTAGCGGGAGCGGCAATGAGCAGTTCTTC. It yields the protein CASSRNRVSGSGNEQFF.

The rearrangement uses TRBV15 and TRBJ1-5; D not certain. V lost 8 bases, J lost 4 bases, and 15 bases lay in between. The germline V gene has CDR1 LNHNV and CDR2 YYDKDF (reference sequence). CDR3 length: 14 amino acids. CDR3 in DNA: TGTGCCACCGGGGAGCCATCGCTTAATCAGCCCCAGCATTTT. Translation: CATGEPSLNQPQHF.

Comments on this clone: Distinct nucleotide sequences in the sample also encode this CDR3. The chain is built from TRBV27 and TRBJ2-1; 7 nucleotides line up with TRBD1. CDR1 and CDR2 (germline): MNHEY, SMNVEV (reference sequence). The CDR3 sequence is 11 residues long. The trim removed 5 bases at V and 10 bases at J, leaving 2 bases unmatched. The CDR3 coding sequence is TGTGCCAGCAGTAGGGGGCTAGAGCAGTTCTTC. Translated, it gives CASSRGLEQFF.